A selection of T cell receptor beta chains follows, all from one sample in a study of T cells in Graves' hyperthyroidism and ophthalmopathy. Using its own MiXCR run on the multiplex PCR reads, TCRdb lists one record per CDR3 protein. The data contain about 360,000 distinct CDR3 sequences, 15% to 17% of them seen just once; the ten biggest clones take up 28%. Sample: blood. The receptors come from a woman in her late teens or twenties with Graves' hyperthyroidism that later progressed to Graves' ophthalmopathy. The CDR3 runs from the conserved cysteine through the conserved F or W. Fields, in order: J gene, V gene, clone size, CDR3 length, D gene, CDR3 DNA, CDR3 protein. The D gene is left open where the match is weak. Size is stated for part of the rows, as once, few or many counts, or as a class when the clone is expanded.

j_gene: TRBJ2-4; v_gene: TRBV5-4; abundance: few; len: 17; d_gene: .; CDR3nt: TGTGCCAGCAGCTTGGAGGGTGGCGGGATGGGCAAAAACATTCAGTACTTC; CDR3aa: CASSLEGGGMGKNIQYF
j_gene: TRBJ1-2; v_gene: TRBV28; abundance: many; len: 13; d_gene: .; CDR3nt: TGTGCCAGCAGTTTAGGGCGGGTCGATGGCTACACCTTC; CDR3aa: CASSLGRVDGYTF
j_gene: TRBJ2-1; v_gene: TRBV28; abundance: many; len: 14; d_gene: .; CDR3nt: TGTGCCAGCAGTTTTTTAGTGATTAACAATGAGCAGTTCTTC; CDR3aa: CASSFLVINNEQFF
j_gene: TRBJ2-1; v_gene: TRBV7-9; abundance: many; len: 15; d_gene: TRBD2; CDR3nt: TGTGCCAGCAGCATCGGGACTAGCGGGATCGATGAGCAGTTCTTC; CDR3aa: CASSIGTSGIDEQFF
j_gene: TRBJ2-5; v_gene: TRBV24-1; abundance: many; len: 14; d_gene: .; CDR3nt: TGTGCCACCAGTGACCCACAGGCCCAAGAGACCCAGTACTTC; CDR3aa: CATSDPQAQETQYF
j_gene: TRBJ2-1; v_gene: TRBV9; abundance: .; len: 16; d_gene: TRBD2; CDR3nt: TGTGCCAGCAGCGTAGATCTAGCGGACTCCTACAATGAGCAGTTCTTC; CDR3aa: CASSVDLADSYNEQFF
j_gene: TRBJ2-7; v_gene: TRBV7-9; abundance: many; len: 16; d_gene: TRBD1; CDR3nt: TGTGCCAGCAGCTTAGTGCAGGGGGTTAGCACCTACGAGCAGTACTTC; CDR3aa: CASSLVQGVSTYEQYF
j_gene: TRBJ1-4; v_gene: TRBV2; abundance: many; len: 15; d_gene: TRBD1; CDR3nt: TGTGCCAGCAGTCGAAATAGGGGGCAGGGTGAAAAACTGTTTTTT; CDR3aa: CASSRNRGQGEKLFF
j_gene: TRBJ2-2; v_gene: TRBV28; abundance: .; len: 13; d_gene: .; CDR3nt: TGTGCCAGCTCAACTCCCGGTACCGGGGAGCTGTTTTTT; CDR3aa: CASSTPGTGELFF
j_gene: TRBJ2-2; v_gene: TRBV27; abundance: many; len: 16; d_gene: TRBD2; CDR3nt: TGTGCCAGCAGTTTGTTGGGACTAGACGCGGGCCGGGAGCTGTTTTTT; CDR3aa: CASSLLGLDAGRELFF
j_gene: TRBJ2-3; v_gene: TRBV7-3; abundance: .; len: 14; d_gene: TRBD2; CDR3nt: TGTGCCAGCAGCCCCGCGGGAGAGGCAGATACGCAGTATTTT; CDR3aa: CASSPAGEADTQYF
j_gene: TRBJ1-5; v_gene: TRBV24-1; abundance: many; len: 16; d_gene: TRBD1; CDR3nt: TGTGCCACCAGTGATTCGGAACAGGGGAGCAATCAGCCCCAGCATTTT; CDR3aa: CATSDSEQGSNQPQHF
j_gene: TRBJ2-3; v_gene: TRBV7-2; abundance: many; len: 18; d_gene: TRBD1; CDR3nt: TGTGCCAGCAGCCCACCAGGGACAGGGTGGCCCCACACAGATACGCAGTATTTT; CDR3aa: CASSPPGTGWPHTDTQYF
j_gene: TRBJ2-7; v_gene: TRBV15; abundance: few; len: 15; d_gene: TRBD1; CDR3nt: TGTGCCACCAGCAGAGAGAACAGGGGCTCCTACGAGCAGTACTTC; CDR3aa: CATSRENRGSYEQYF
j_gene: TRBJ2-3; v_gene: TRBV7-3; abundance: .; len: 16; d_gene: TRBD2; CDR3nt: TGTGCCAGCAGCGCGGGACTAGTGGGAGCCACAGATACGCAGTATTTT; CDR3aa: CASSAGLVGATDTQYF
j_gene: TRBJ2-1; v_gene: TRBV5-5; abundance: few; len: 15; d_gene: .; CDR3nt: TGTGCCAGCAGCTTGTGGGACAATGCTTACAATGAGCAGTTCTTC; CDR3aa: CASSLWDNAYNEQFF
j_gene: TRBJ2-1; v_gene: TRBV6-2/TRBV6-3; abundance: .; len: 20; d_gene: TRBD2; CDR3nt: TGTGCCAGCAGTGGGCCGGGACTAGCGGGAGGGCCGAGCTCCTACAATGAGCAGTTCTTC; CDR3aa: CASSGPGLAGGPSSYNEQFF
j_gene: TRBJ2-1; v_gene: TRBV24-1; abundance: few; len: 13; d_gene: .; CDR3nt: TGTGCCACCCAATTGCATCCTACCAATGAGCAGTTCTTC; CDR3aa: CATQLHPTNEQFF
j_gene: TRBJ2-7; v_gene: TRBV3-1; abundance: many; len: 16; d_gene: .; CDR3nt: TGTGCCAGCAGCCAAGTCTTGGGTTCAGGACCCTACGAGCAGTACTTC; CDR3aa: CASSQVLGSGPYEQYF
j_gene: TRBJ2-1; v_gene: TRBV5-1; abundance: many; len: 12; d_gene: .; CDR3nt: TGCGCCAGCAGCTTGGCCGTCGGTGAGCAGTTCTTC; CDR3aa: CASSLAVGEQFF
j_gene: TRBJ2-1; v_gene: TRBV25-1; abundance: .; len: 16; d_gene: TRBD2; CDR3nt: TGTGCCAGCAGTGAGCCAACTAGCGGGAGAAGGAATGAGCAGTTCTTC; CDR3aa: CASSEPTSGRRNEQFF
j_gene: TRBJ1-1; v_gene: TRBV5-1; abundance: many; len: 19; d_gene: TRBD1; CDR3nt: TGCGCCAGCAGCTTGTGGGGGACAGCCGGAGGGTCTATGAACACTGAAGCTTTCTTT; CDR3aa: CASSLWGTAGGSMNTEAFF
j_gene: TRBJ2-7; v_gene: TRBV6-5; abundance: once; len: 14; d_gene: TRBD2; CDR3nt: TGTGCCGGCAGTTTACCTGGGACTAGCGACGAGCAGTACTTC; CDR3aa: CAGSLPGTSDEQYF
j_gene: TRBJ2-1; v_gene: TRBV4-1; abundance: few; len: 16; d_gene: .; CDR3nt: TGCGCCAGCAGCCAAAAGATTAGCGGACCCTACAATGAGCAGTTCTTC; CDR3aa: CASSQKISGPYNEQFF
j_gene: TRBJ2-6; v_gene: TRBV6-2/TRBV6-3; abundance: .; len: 16; d_gene: .; CDR3nt: TGTGCCAGCAGTTACTACAGTTCCTCTGGGGCCAACGTCCTGACTTTC; CDR3aa: CASSYYSSSGANVLTF
j_gene: TRBJ2-1; v_gene: TRBV29-1; abundance: few; len: 14; d_gene: TRBD1; CDR3nt: TGCAGCGTCCGTGTCGGGACAGGGGTCGATGAGCAGTTCTTC; CDR3aa: CSVRVGTGVDEQFF
j_gene: TRBJ2-1; v_gene: TRBV7-9; abundance: few; len: 16; d_gene: .; CDR3nt: TGTGCCAGCAGCTTAAGTTTTTTAAGGTACTACAATGAGCAGTTCTTC; CDR3aa: CASSLSFLRYYNEQFF
j_gene: TRBJ2-7; v_gene: TRBV20-1; abundance: .; len: 10; d_gene: .; CDR3nt: TGCAGTGCTCCTTGGTACGAGCAGTACTTC; CDR3aa: CSAPWYEQYF
j_gene: TRBJ2-2; v_gene: TRBV6-1; abundance: many; len: 15; d_gene: TRBD2; CDR3nt: TGTGCCAGCAGTGGGGCTAGCGGGAGCACCGGGGAGCTGTTTTTT; CDR3aa: CASSGASGSTGELFF